The table lists the clone carrying this T cell receptor (beta chain) with a count of one. Its antigen is as yet unknown. Nominally healthy donors provided the samples, though records likely missed some immune exposures. The PCR used 60 Vbeta and 13 Jbeta primers. How the authors handled the data: Some 11 million of the 60 million to 90 million unique TCR beta chains counted in a later analysis were shared. Clones were sequenced by immunoSEQ multiplex PCR, and TCRdb holds only the in-frame ones, with some missing. V and J calls and clone size are copied from that table; D and trimming were computed from the DNA. The sample has roughly 80,000 clones; 65% to 70% are singletons. This sample is part of a study of cytomegalovirus exposure and HLA in healthy donors. Study results and limitations: In an earlier analysis, productive rearrangement rates for most beta V segments clustered near 87% or 30%. Links to common viral pathogens appeared, in a later analysis, for several of the most significant clusters.

Trimming pared 2 bases from V and 0 bases from J, leaving 8 bases between. Germline V CDR1 and CDR2: SGDLS, YYNGEE. This CDR3 region has 15 residues. The specimen sequenced was PBMCs. The origin of this receptor is a woman in her 50s in good health and CMV-seropositive. The chain recombines TRBV9 with TRBJ1-4; TRBD1 is a possible D gene (6 bases). The CDR3 DNA reads TGTGCCAGCAGCGTCTCAGGGGCAACTAATGAAAAACTGTTTTTT. Protein sequence: CASSVSGATNEKLFF.